A single sample is the source of the 7 T cell receptor beta chains below, sequenced in a study of cytomegalovirus exposure and HLA in healthy donors. Researchers ran the PCR with 60 Vbeta and 13 Jbeta primers. Produced via immunoSEQ multiplex PCR; TCRdb's table is partial and in-frame only. The profile covers 100,000 or so clones, with approximately 81% appearing a single time and under 1.5% taken by the ten largest. Sequencing was carried out using PBMCs. The receptors shown here come from a man aged 25 to 40 in good health and CMV-seronegative.

The V gene is TRBV5-1, the J gene TRBJ2-1; the match to TRBD2 covers 10 bases. The V and J ends lost 2 bases and 6 bases, in that order; junction bases with no gene match: 11. The CDR3 contains 17 residues. The germline gives CDR1 SGHRS, CDR2 YFSETQ. The CDR3 loop is CASSFSIAGGPINEQFF. DNA for the CDR3: TGCGCCAGCAGCTTCTCAATAGCGGGGGGACCGATCAATGAGCAGTTCTTC.

This rearrangement joins TRBV7-8 to TRBJ2-2; 9 bases are shared with TRBD1. Germline CDR1 and CDR2: SGHVS and FQNEAQ. With V trimmed by 1 base and J by 1 base, 1 base remained unmatched. This CDR3 has 16 residues. The CDR3, as DNA: TGTGCCAGCAGCTTAGAGACAGGGGGGAACACCGGGGAGCTGTTTTTT. Amino acids: CASSLETGGNTGELFF.

The DNA for the CDR3 is TGTGCCAGCAGCTTAGGAGCTGACCGCGGCGAGCAGTACTTC. It encodes CASSLGADRGEQYF. The chain recombines TRBV7-6 with TRBJ2-7; D gene unclear. Trimming stripped 1 base from V and 6 bases from J, with 13 bases between. Per germline, CDR1 SGHVS and CDR2 FNYEAQ. The CDR3 loop spans 14 amino acids.

This clone was detected only a few times. The V and J genes are TRBV2 and TRBJ2-5; TRBD2 might be the D (5 bases). Germline V gene lookup returns CDR1 SNHLY and CDR2 FYNNEI. The CDR3 has 14 residues. The germline V and J ends were trimmed by 6 bases and 2 bases, with 13 bases remaining between them. The CDR3 sequence: CASRENRDQETQYF. In nucleotides, the CDR3 is TGTGCCAGCAGGGAAAACCGGGATCAAGAGACCCAGTACTTC.

The genes are TRBV28 and TRBJ1-4; D is unresolved. CDR1 MDHEN and CDR2 SYDVKM come from the germline V gene. V was pared by 2 bases and J by 0 bases, with 10 bases between. CDR3 length equals 16 residues. The CDR3 sequence is CASSLGVSTTNEKLFF. The CDR3 DNA reads as TGTGCCAGCAGTTTAGGTGTCAGTACAACTAATGAAAAACTGTTTTTT.

J is TRBJ2-3 and V is TRBV25-1, with TRBD1 matching over 7 bases. Germline CDR1 MGHDK, CDR2 SYGVNS. J lost 6 bases, V lost 3 bases, and 6 bases had no gene match. This CDR3 is 14 amino acids long. The DNA of the CDR3 is TGTGCCAGCAGTGAGAAAGGGACAGCTGATACGCAGTATTTT. Its translation is CASSEKGTADTQYF.

This clone was seen a single time. The rearrangement uses TRBV5-1 and TRBJ2-1; D might be TRBD1 (6 bases). In germline, CDR1 is SGHRS, CDR2 YFSETQ. Trimming left V 2 bases short and J 1 base short, with 7 bases between. The CDR3 totals 14 residues. The CDR3 sequence is CASSFDRSYNEQFF. The CDR3 nucleotides are TGCGCCAGCAGCTTCGACAGGTCCTACAATGAGCAGTTCTTC.